A selection of T cell receptor beta chains follows, all from one sample in a study of blood T cell repertoires in COVID-19. Assay used: immunoSEQ multiplex PCR; TCRdb lists only in-frame clones, some missing. Counted here are 180,000 or so clones, 80% to 90% occurring once; the ten biggest clones make up roughly 8%. Input material: peripheral blood. These receptors all come from a man between 60 and 70 years old with acute or convalescent COVID-19. The CDR3 runs from the conserved cysteine through the conserved F or W. D genes are given only for firm matches. A row's size may be missing; if present it is once, few, many or a size class.

J	size	V	D	CDR3	DNA
TRBJ2-7	.	TRBV4-2	TRBD2	CASSQDPPGLAAGLEQYF	TGTGCCAGCAGCCAAGATCCCCCGGGACTAGCGGCGGGGCTCGAGCAGTACTTC
TRBJ2-7	.	TRBV20-1	.	CSASNSGYEQYF	TGCAGTGCTAGTAATAGCGGCTACGAGCAGTACTTC
TRBJ1-3	.	TRBV6-6	.	CASSGHRVSTGNTIYF	TGTGCCAGCAGTGGTCACAGGGTGAGCACTGGAAACACCATATATTTT
TRBJ2-3	once	TRBV19	TRBD1	CASSRLRDRGHSSTDTQYF	TGTGCCAGTAGCCGACTCCGGGACAGGGGGCATTCTAGCACAGATACGCAGTATTTT
TRBJ2-7	.	TRBV2	TRBD2	CASSAPRAGVPREQYF	TGTGCCAGCAGTGCCCCCCGAGCGGGAGTCCCTCGCGAGCAGTACTTC
TRBJ2-2	.	TRBV5-1	.	CASSLALPNTGELFF	TGCGCCAGCAGCTTGGCACTCCCGAACACCGGGGAGCTGTTTTTT
TRBJ2-1	.	TRBV7-9	TRBD2	CASSGGLATYNEQFF	TGTGCCAGCAGTGGTGGACTAGCGACATACAATGAGCAGTTCTTC
TRBJ2-1	.	TRBV3-1/TRBV3-2	.	CASSRPRESAVKGEQFF	TGTGCCAGCAGCCGGCCGCGGGAATCAGCGGTTAAGGGCGAGCAGTTCTTC
TRBJ2-5	.	TRBV24-1	TRBD1	CATSDLRQGRETQYF	TGTGCCACCAGTGATTTGAGACAGGGAAGGGAGACCCAGTACTTC
TRBJ1-1	.	TRBV11-3	.	CASSQGSTSTEAFF	TGTGCCAGCTCTCAGGGTTCGACGTCTACTGAAGCTTTCTTT
TRBJ2-5	few	TRBV27	.	CASSLRRASQETQYF	TGTGCCAGCAGTTTAAGGCGGGCTTCCCAAGAGACCCAGTACTTC
TRBJ1-1	.	TRBV2	.	CASRTQGMNTEAFF	TGTGCCAGCAGGACCCAGGGGATGAACACTGAAGCTTTCTTT
TRBJ2-2	.	TRBV19	TRBD2	CASSSLAVRTGELFF	TGTGCCAGTAGTAGCCTAGCGGTACGCACCGGGGAGCTGTTTTTT
TRBJ1-1	.	TRBV2	.	CASRIATGWTEAFF	TGTGCCAGCAGGATCGCCACAGGGTGGACTGAAGCTTTCTTT
TRBJ1-5	.	TRBV7-9	.	CASSPPGANQPQHF	TGTGCCAGCAGCCCCCCAGGGGCCAATCAGCCCCAGCATTTT
TRBJ2-3	.	TRBV7-6	.	CASSFPLGEGTDTQYF	TGTGCCAGCAGCTTCCCACTAGGTGAAGGCACAGATACGCAGTATTTT
TRBJ1-2	.	TRBV3-1/TRBV3-2	.	CASSLQGYYGYTF	TGTGCCAGCAGCCTACAGGGCTACTATGGCTACACCTTC
TRBJ1-2	.	TRBV6-5	TRBD1	CASNRGKGTYGYTF	TGTGCCAGCAACAGGGGCAAGGGGACCTATGGCTACACCTTC
TRBJ1-5	.	TRBV19	.	CASIPGIRGQPQHF	TGTGCCAGTATCCCCGGGATAAGAGGTCAGCCCCAGCATTTT
TRBJ1-6	.	TRBV6-1	.	CASSERGGPYNSPLHF	TGTGCCAGCAGTGAGAGGGGGGGCCCCTATAATTCACCCCTCCACTTT
TRBJ2-7	.	TRBV4-2	.	CASSHGPVADEQYF	TGTGCCAGCAGCCACGGCCCCGTAGCGGACGAGCAGTACTTC
TRBJ1-6	.	TRBV25-1	.	CASSEYSMSRKPLHF	TGTGCCAGCAGTGAATATTCCATGAGCCGTAAGCCCCTCCACTTT
TRBJ2-3	.	TRBV19	TRBD2	CASSIVSGRGDTQYF	TGTGCCAGTAGTATAGTAAGCGGGAGAGGGGATACGCAGTATTTT
TRBJ2-1	.	TRBV19	TRBD2	CASSIRLAVSYNEQFF	TGTGCCAGTAGTATACGGCTAGCGGTCTCCTACAATGAGCAGTTCTTC
TRBJ1-2	.	TRBV28	TRBD1	CASRPRLGQPFNYGYTF	TGTGCCAGCAGACCCCGACTGGGACAGCCGTTTAACTATGGCTACACCTTC
TRBJ2-6	.	TRBV7-3	.	CASSLGVPGANVLTF	TGTGCCAGCAGCTTAGGAGTTCCTGGGGCCAACGTCCTGACTTTC
TRBJ1-6	.	TRBV6-5	.	CASSYGTGRFNSPLHF	TGTGCCAGCAGTTACGGTACCGGCAGGTTTAACTCACCCCTCCACTTT
TRBJ2-1	once	TRBV5-1	.	CASSFVSGEGEQFF	TGCGCCAGCAGCTTTGTCTCGGGAGAGGGTGAGCAGTTCTTC
TRBJ1-2	.	TRBV6-1	TRBD1	CASSESARLSTGGSMPYGYTF	TGTGCCAGCAGTGAATCCGCACGGTTGAGTACAGGGGGCAGTATGCCCTATGGCTACACCTTC
TRBJ2-2	.	TRBV30	.	CAWSVQKVVVGELFF	TGTGCCTGGAGTGTACAGAAGGTAGTGGTGGGGGAGCTGTTTTTT
TRBJ1-6	.	TRBV7-9	.	CASSFGRVESPLHF	TGTGCCAGCAGCTTCGGCAGGGTTGAATCACCCCTCCACTTT
TRBJ1-2	.	TRBV24-1	TRBD1	CATSKTGGRGYTF	TGTGCCACCAGTAAAACAGGGGGTCGGGGCTACACCTTC
TRBJ2-7	.	TRBV3-1/TRBV3-2	.	CASSRAGATYEQYF	TGTGCCAGCAGCCGGGCAGGGGCCACCTACGAGCAGTACTTC
TRBJ1-2	.	TRBV10-1	.	CASSDGAYGYTF	TGCGCCAGCAGTGACGGAGCCTATGGCTACACCTTC
TRBJ2-7	.	TRBV27	.	CASGRDFLLPEQYF	TGTGCCAGCGGCCGGGACTTCCTTTTACCCGAGCAGTACTTC
TRBJ1-3	.	TRBV5-1	TRBD1	CASSLYPTGAGGNTIYF	TGCGCCAGCAGCTTATACCCGACAGGGGCAGGTGGAAACACCATATATTTT
TRBJ1-5	few	TRBV6-6	TRBD1	CASSLDRGNNQPQHF	TGTGCCAGCAGTCTGGACAGGGGGAACAATCAGCCCCAGCATTTT
TRBJ2-7	.	TRBV30	.	CAWKRSVGDEQYF	TGTGCCTGGAAGCGCTCGGTTGGCGACGAGCAGTACTTC
TRBJ2-5	.	TRBV3-1/TRBV3-2	.	CASSQGHSLAETQYF	TGTGCCAGCAGCCAAGGGCACAGCCTCGCAGAGACCCAGTACTTC
TRBJ1-5	.	TRBV28	TRBD1	CASSLRTGIQPQHF	TGTGCCAGCAGTTTGAGGACAGGGATTCAGCCCCAGCATTTT
TRBJ2-7	.	TRBV27	.	CASSKQGGYEQYF	TGTGCCAGCAGTAAACAGGGGGGGTACGAGCAGTACTTC
TRBJ2-1	.	TRBV4-1	TRBD2	CASGGLAGGGTYNEQFF	TGCGCCAGCGGGGGACTAGCGGGAGGGGGAACCTACAATGAGCAGTTCTTC
TRBJ2-7	.	TRBV5-1	.	CASSLDRTSSYEQYF	TGCGCCAGCAGCTTGGACAGGACCTCCTCCTACGAGCAGTACTTC
TRBJ2-7	.	TRBV27	TRBD1	CASTRTGALSYEQYF	TGTGCCAGCACCAGAACAGGGGCCCTCTCCTACGAGCAGTACTTC
TRBJ2-2	few	TRBV10-1	.	CASSGDRTNTGELFF	TGCGCCAGCAGTGGAGACAGGACGAACACCGGGGAGCTGTTTTTT
TRBJ1-4	.	TRBV5-1	.	CASSSDTGWGNEKLFF	TGCGCCAGCAGCAGTGATACAGGGTGGGGTAATGAAAAACTGTTTTTT
TRBJ2-5	once	TRBV9	.	CASSVGTLRETSPKETQYF	TGTGCCAGCAGCGTAGGGACCCTCCGCGAGACTAGTCCAAAAGAGACCCAGTACTTC
TRBJ2-5	once	TRBV6-2/TRBV6-3	.	CASSSGGTQYF	TGTGCCAGCAGTTCCGGGGGGACCCAGTACTTC
TRBJ2-7	.	TRBV21-1	.	CASSSPTSGLTYEQYF	TGTGCCAGCAGCAGCCCGACTAGCGGCTTAACCTACGAGCAGTACTTC
TRBJ1-3	.	TRBV28	.	CASMDSSGNTIYF	TGTGCCAGCATGGACAGCTCTGGAAACACCATATATTTT
TRBJ2-2	.	TRBV27	.	CASSLPTGRGAGELFF	TGTGCCAGCAGTCTACCTACAGGGAGGGGTGCCGGGGAGCTGTTTTTT
TRBJ1-5	.	TRBV4-1	TRBD1	CASSQPDRVGQPQHF	TGCGCCAGCAGCCAACCAGACAGGGTAGGCCAGCCCCAGCATTTT
TRBJ2-1	.	TRBV18	TRBD2	CASSPMAGGGNEQFF	TGTGCCAGCTCACCAATGGCGGGAGGAGGTAATGAGCAGTTCTTC
TRBJ1-2	.	TRBV27	.	CASSLNGFEPQLTGNYGYTF	TGTGCCAGCAGTTTAAATGGGTTCGAACCCCAGCTGACGGGTAACTATGGCTACACCTTC
TRBJ1-1	few	TRBV19	.	CASSIVASNVAFF	TGTGCCAGTAGTATAGTAGCCAGTAATGTGGCTTTCTTT
TRBJ1-3	.	TRBV11-3	.	CASSRSGIGNTIYF	TGTGCCAGCAGCCGCTCAGGGATTGGAAACACCATATATTTT
TRBJ2-1	.	TRBV29-1	TRBD2	CSVEFVGGPSSYNEQFF	TGCAGCGTTGAATTCGTGGGAGGGCCGTCCTCCTACAATGAGCAGTTCTTC
TRBJ2-7	.	TRBV6-7	TRBD1	CASSKDTGETYEQYF	TGTGCCAGCAGTAAAGATACAGGGGAGACCTACGAGCAGTACTTC
TRBJ1-1	.	TRBV5-1	.	CASSLAAGLTEAFF	TGCGCCAGCAGCTTGGCGGCAGGGCTCACTGAAGCTTTCTTT
TRBJ2-2	.	TRBV29-1	.	CSVGTASTGELFF	TGCAGCGTTGGGACAGCCAGCACCGGGGAGCTGTTTTTT